This T cell receptor beta chain is drawn from a study of T cell responses to AZD1222 COVID-19 vaccine. The CDR3 loop spans 16 amino acids. J gave up 3 bases and V 3 bases, and 4 bases lay outside the gene matches. The germline V gene has CDR1 SGHTS and CDR2 YDEGEE. Clones were sequenced by immunoSEQ multiplex PCR, and TCRdb holds only the in-frame ones, with some missing. The table records about 100,000 clones, just over 90% of them present only once. With respect to this clone: Its specificity is not known.

Overall study results and limits: Vaccine-associated CD4 TCRs ranged over spike, dominating at 160-218 and 743-854. Repertoire samples came only from after the peak T cell response. Among the donors, most were white British and more were female, and clonal diversity was possibly underestimated.

This specimen consisted of peripheral blood, obtained 28 days after the second AZD1222 dose. The sequence came from an adult who received the AZD1222 COVID-19 vaccine. The V call is TRBV5-8, the J call TRBJ2-5; 14 bases are shared with TRBD2. CDR3 amino acids: CASSSGTSGSKETQYF. DNA of the CDR3: TGTGCCAGCAGCTCCGGGACTAGCGGGAGTAAAGAGACCCAGTACTTC. The entire variable domain, with the rest obtained from reference TRBV5-8 and TRBJ2-5, is as follows: EAGVTQSPTHLIKTRGQQATLRCSPISGHTSVYWYQQALGLGLQFLLWYDEGEERNRGNFPPRFSGRQFPNYSSELNVNALELEDSALYLCASSSGTSGSKETQYFGPGTRLLVL.